Below, 31 T cell receptor beta chains from the same sample are listed, as sequenced in a study of T cells expressing NK-cell markers. TCRdb reprocessed the 5' RACE reads and keeps a single row for each CDR3 protein, giving no DNA. In all, the sample yields fewer than 300,000 distinct CDR3 sequences. The sequencing input was blood T cells: a sorted CD56 or NKG2C T cell subset, CD4+ or CD8+ T cells, or bulk PBMC T cells (not recorded which). These receptors originate from a woman aged 18 to 75 in good health.

This rearrangement joins TRBV7-9 to TRBJ1-1; TCRdb's D gene call, TRBD1, goes unchecked for lack of DNA. Per the germline V gene, CDR1 is SEHNR and CDR2 is FQNEAQ (reference sequence). This CDR3 contains 15 residues. The CDR3 region is CASSPGSSRITEAFF.

The chain combines TRBV5-4 with TRBJ2-2; TCRdb's D call, TRBD1, is unchecked because there is no DNA. This CDR3 region has 13 residues. CDR1 and CDR2 from the germline V gene are SGHNT and YYREEE (reference sequence). The CDR3 loop reads CASSGTRSKELFF. The variable domain in full, completed from reference TRBV5-4 and TRBJ2-2, reads ETGVTQSPTHLIKTRGQQVTLRCSSQSGHNTVSWYQQALGQGPQFIFQYYREEENGRGNFPPRFSGLQFPNYSSELNVNALELDDSALYLCASSGTRSKELFFGEGSRLTVL.

This chain links TRBV12-3 or TRBV12-4 with TRBJ2-4. This CDR3 has 15 amino acids. The CDR3 protein is CASSSNVLAKNIQYF.

The chain combines TRBV19 with TRBJ2-2; TCRdb indicates TRBD2, and absent DNA this call remains unverified. The CDR3 has 15 residues. Germline V gene lookup returns CDR1 LNHDA and CDR2 SQIVND (reference sequence). This CDR3 is CASSMADSSTGELFF. Full variable domain (remainder filled in from reference TRBV19 and TRBJ2-2): DGGITQSPKYLFRKEGQNVTLSCEQNLNHDAMYWYRQDPGQGLRLIYYSQIVNDFQKGDIAEGYSVSREKKESFPLTVTSAQKNPTAFYLCASSMADSSTGELFFGEGSRLTVL.

The CDR3 protein is CASSFEVVKNIQYF. The chain uses TRBV28 and TRBJ2-4. Germline loops: CDR1 MDHEN, CDR2 SYDVKM. This CDR3 region has 14 residues.

The gene calls are TRBV9 and TRBJ2-1. Per germline, CDR1 SGDLS and CDR2 YYNGEE. The CDR3 length is 15 residues. This CDR3 reads CASSVDRALYNEQFF.

The genes are TRBV6-1 and TRBJ1-2; TCRdb proposes TRBD1, but this gene call is untestable without DNA. The CDR3 has 14 residues. The germline CDR1 and CDR2 sequences are MNHNS and SASEGT. CDR3 in amino acids: CASSSDSINYGYTF.

The chain couples TRBV5-4 to TRBJ2-7; TCRdb indicates TRBD1, and absent DNA this call remains unverified. The CDR3 has 15 amino acids. CDR1 is SGHNT and CDR2 is YYREEE in the germline V gene (reference sequence). The CDR3 protein is CASSSTGTPMYEQYF.

V and J are TRBV7-2 and TRBJ2-7. CDR1 and CDR2 (germline): SGHTA, FQGNSA. CDR3 length: 14 amino acids. CDR3 in amino acids: CASSLEAGLYEQYF.

The CDR3 sequence is CASSPNNEQFF. This chain joins TRBV18 and TRBJ2-1. CDR1 is KGHSH and CDR2 is LQKENI in the germline V gene. This CDR3 is built from 11 residues.

V and J are TRBV27 and TRBJ2-1; the D call from TCRdb, TRBD1, cannot be confirmed without DNA. Germline assignment: CDR1 MNHEY and CDR2 SMNVEV (reference sequence). This CDR3 contains 12 residues. The chain's CDR3 is CASSLLGLEQFF.

The chain recombines TRBV3-1 with TRBJ1-4; TCRdb picks TRBD1, but there is no DNA to check that call. Germline-derived CDR1 and CDR2 are LGHDT and YNNKEL (reference sequence). The CDR3 is made up of 14 amino acids. This CDR3 reads CASNLMGGPIGLFF.

V usage is TRBV5-1 and J usage is TRBJ2-1; TCRdb outputs TRBD1, but without DNA this stays unchecked. This CDR3 region has 16 residues. Germline loops: CDR1 SGHRS, CDR2 YFSETQ. The chain's CDR3 is CASSLDPLGQNNEQFF.

V usage is TRBV2 and J usage is TRBJ2-1. The CDR3 runs 13 residues. CDR1 and CDR2 from the germline V gene are SNHLY and FYNNEI. The chain's CDR3 is CASWRLQDNEQFF. The variable domain in full, with the rest retrieved from reference TRBV2 and TRBJ2-1, is EPEVTQTPSHQVTQMGQEVILRCVPISNHLYFYWYRQILGQKVEFLVSFYNNEISEKSEIFDDQFSVERPDGSNFTLKIRSTKLEDSAMYFCASWRLQDNEQFFGPGTRLTVL.

This sequence joins TRBV5-4 and TRBJ2-7; TCRdb proposes TRBD2, but this gene call is untestable without DNA. Germline V gene data show CDR1 as SGHNT and CDR2 as YYREEE (reference sequence). This CDR3 spans 16 amino acids. The CDR3 sequence: CASSPTGTSGSPEQYF.

The chain uses TRBV20-1 and TRBJ2-3; with no DNA, the TCRdb D assignment of TRBD1 cannot be verified. The CDR3 totals 14 residues. CDR1 DFQATT and CDR2 SNEGSKA come from the germline V gene (reference sequence). The CDR3 sequence is CSAPDSLHTDTQYF.

The J gene is TRBJ2-5, the V gene TRBV7-2; TCRdb selects TRBD1, and the lack of DNA leaves this call unchecked. The CDR3 is 14 amino acids. Germline V lookup: CDR1 SGHTA, CDR2 FQGNSA. CDR3 sequence reads: CASSLETGKETQYF.

V gene TRBV4-2 combines with J gene TRBJ2-4; the D gene TCRdb calls, TRBD2, cannot be checked with no DNA. The CDR3 is made up of 16 amino acids. Germline CDR1 LGHNA, CDR2 YNFKEQ. The CDR3 spells CASSQPAGGGKNIQYF.

The genes are TRBV5-6 and TRBJ1-2; TCRdb outputs TRBD1, but without DNA this stays unchecked. This CDR3 spans 14 amino acids. Germline V CDR1 and CDR2: SGHDT, YYEEEE. The chain's CDR3 is CASRPLGEPYGYTF.

This chain uses TRBV7-2 with TRBJ2-1. The CDR3 loop spans 13 amino acids. The germline V gene encodes CDR1 SGHTA and CDR2 FQGNSA. CDR3 sequence: CAGSFSSYNEQFF. Full variable domain (rest looked up from reference TRBV7-2 and TRBJ2-1): GAGVSQSPSNKVTEKGKDVELRCDPISGHTALYWYRQSLGQGLEFLIYFQGNSAPDKSGLPSDRFSAERTGGSVSTLTIQRTQQEDSAVYLCAGSFSSYNEQFFGPGTRLTVL.

This sequence joins TRBV12-3 or TRBV12-4 and TRBJ1-5; TCRdb's assignment of TRBD1 cannot be checked, as there is no DNA. CDR3 length: 13 amino acids. The CDR3 region is CARSPGRNQPQHF.

This CDR3 reads CASNSLGGTEAFF. This rearrangement joins TRBV9 to TRBJ1-1. This CDR3 contains 13 residues. CDR1 is SGDLS, CDR2 YYNGEE, per germline.

This sequence joins TRBV12-3 or TRBV12-4 and TRBJ2-3; TCRdb's D gene call, TRBD1, goes unchecked for lack of DNA. This CDR3 comprises 15 residues. CDR3: CASSSPGPRTDTQYF.

This sequence joins TRBV5-1 and TRBJ2-4; TCRdb reports TRBD1, a call that lacks DNA to check it against. Germline loops: CDR1 SGHRS, CDR2 YFSETQ. The CDR3 runs 16 residues. CDR3 residues: CASSSHPTGSRDIQYF.

The rearrangement links TRBV6-5 to TRBJ2-7; TCRdb lists TRBD1, though no DNA is available to test this call. Germline V gene sequence: CDR1 MNHEY, CDR2 SVGAGI. The CDR3 totals 16 residues. The CDR3 sequence is CASSYSGQTGGYEQYF.

V gene TRBV9 combines with J gene TRBJ2-5; TCRdb returns TRBD2, unconfirmable since there is no DNA. The CDR3 is 15 residues long. Germline V gene lookup returns CDR1 SGDLS and CDR2 YYNGEE. The CDR3: CASSVGNAGAETQYF. Based on the CDR3 plus reference TRBV9 and TRBJ2-5, the full variable domain is DSGVTQTPKHLITATGQRVTLRCSPRSGDLSVYWYQQSLDQGLQFLIQYYNGEERAKGNILERFSAQQFPDLHSELNLSSLELGDSALYFCASSVGNAGAETQYFGPGTRLLVL.

The rearrangement links TRBV4-1 to TRBJ2-4; the D gene TCRdb calls, TRBD1, cannot be checked with no DNA. This CDR3 contains 16 residues. Per the germline V gene, CDR1 is MGHRA and CDR2 is YSYEKL. The CDR3 region is CASSQDPGYGRNIQYF.

The genes are TRBV18 and TRBJ1-6; the TCRdb call, TRBD1, lacks DNA for checking. The CDR3 has 14 residues. The germline gives CDR1 KGHSH, CDR2 LQKENI. The CDR3 spells CASSLQGMDSTLHF.

The chain's CDR3 is CASSPQSRTDTDTQYF. This sequence joins TRBV7-2 and TRBJ2-3; TCRdb reports TRBD1, a call that lacks DNA to check it against. Germline V gene lookup returns CDR1 SGHTA and CDR2 FQGNSA. This CDR3 is 16 amino acids long.

The chain recombines TRBV7-3 with TRBJ2-3; TCRdb picks TRBD1, but there is no DNA to check that call. Germline CDR1 and CDR2: SGHTA and FQGTGA. The CDR3 is made up of 14 amino acids. CDR3 protein: CASSTGTGSDTQYF.

The V call is TRBV4-2, the J call TRBJ2-3; TCRdb designates TRBD1, a call that cannot be tested without DNA. Looked up from germline, CDR1 is LGHNA and CDR2 is YNFKEQ. CDR3 length equals 14 residues. The CDR3 is CASRPRERGDTQYF.